This T cell receptor (beta chain) was retrieved from a study of cytotoxic CD8 clonotypes in ibrutinib-treated CLL. The wider study: Across the patients, 10 to 11 were relapsed/refractory, some 14 treatment-naive and 17 to 18 IGHV unmutated.

Sequencing was performed with immunoSEQ multiplex PCR; in TCRdb, only in-frame clones are kept and a portion is missing. This sample has 130,000 or so clones, with around three quarters found just once. As to this clone: Its antigen is unknown.

Findings and limits, study-wide: Age-matched healthy donor levels were exceeded by baseline clonality, which tracked circulating CD8+ T-cell counts.

Roughly 1.9 micrograms of genomic DNA (from cryopreserved PBMCs) were used for TCR beta libraries. The CDR3 length is 11 residues. V was pared by 4 bases and J by 9 bases, with 8 bases between. CDR1 and CDR2 (germline): SGHKS, YYEKEE (reference sequence). The clonotype comes from a human donor with chronic lymphocytic leukemia. The chain uses TRBV5-5 and TRBJ2-4; D ambiguous. The material sequenced was PBMCs, taken after 12 months of ibrutinib treatment. The CDR3 spells CASSPLGIQYF. In DNA form, the CDR3 reads TGTGCCAGCAGCCCTTTAGGCATTCAGTACTTC.